A single T cell receptor (beta chain) is shown here with its context. Its cognate antigen is unknown. This record comes from a study of long-term antiretroviral therapy in people with HIV. Sequencing used immunoSEQ v3.0 at survey level. Sequencing was performed with immunoSEQ multiplex PCR; in TCRdb, only in-frame clones are kept and a portion is missing. Of 45,000 to 50,000 clones listed, about 86% are singletons. Trimming stripped 6 bases from V and 4 bases from J, with 19 bases between. Germline V CDR1 and CDR2: SGHAT, FQNNGV. The CDR3 is 15 amino acids. Clinicians in the United States treated all participants with HIV. Study-wide results and limits: Possibly under older ART regimens, blood was drawn between 2004 and 2017.

The J gene is TRBJ2-7, the V gene TRBV11-2; D tentatively fits TRBD1 or TRBD2 (5 bases each). The sequences come from unsorted PBMCs, collected 0.8 years after starting antiretroviral therapy. The TCR comes from a woman between 18 and 29 years old with HIV. The CDR3 sequence is CASRTGMWGTYEQYF. CDR3 nucleotide sequence: TGTGCCAGCAGAACGGGGATGTGGGGCACTTACGAGCAGTACTTC. The full variable domain, rest sourced from reference TRBV11-2 and TRBJ2-7, is EAGVAQSPRYKIIEKRQSVAFWCNPISGHATLYWYQQILGQGPKLLIQFQNNGVVDDSQLPKDRFSAERLKGVDSTLKIQPAKLEDSAVYLCASRTGMWGTYEQYFGPGTRLTVT.